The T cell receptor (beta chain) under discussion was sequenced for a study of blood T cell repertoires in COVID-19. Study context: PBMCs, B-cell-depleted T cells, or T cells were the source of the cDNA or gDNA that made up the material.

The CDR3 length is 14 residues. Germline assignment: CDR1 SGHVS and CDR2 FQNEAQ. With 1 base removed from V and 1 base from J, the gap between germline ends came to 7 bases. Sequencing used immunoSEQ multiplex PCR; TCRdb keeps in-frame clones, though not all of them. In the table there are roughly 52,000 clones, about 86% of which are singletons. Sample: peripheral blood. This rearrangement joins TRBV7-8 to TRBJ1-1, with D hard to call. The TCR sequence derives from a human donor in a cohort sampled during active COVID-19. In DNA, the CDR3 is TGTGCCAGCAGCTTAGTCCCAGGGAACACTGAAGCTTTCTTT. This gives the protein CASSLVPGNTEAFF.